This passage covers 30 T cell receptor beta chains from one sample sequenced in a study of PD-1 blockade in classical Hodgkin lymphoma (dated by TCRdb to 2020 to 2022). This sample's time point label indicates: cycle 4 day 1 (C4D1), after 6 weeks of nivolumab. All trial patients had relapsed after autologous stem cell transplantation, with cohorts A, B and C differing in prior brentuximab vedotin exposure. The library was prepared using the immunoSEQ multiplex PCR assay. TCRdb's version of the immuneACCESS table is confined to in-frame rearrangements and falls short of the full clone set. An unresolved V gene accounts for under half of the shortfall where checked; the remainder is of unknown origin. The table for this sample lists some 93,000 clones; around 78% of them were counted only once. The ten top clones hold less than 10% of the sample. The source was peripheral blood mononuclear cells (PBMCs), collected before the fourth cycle of nivolumab. These receptor sequences come from a human donor with classical Hodgkin lymphoma.

The rearrangement joins TRBV4-2 to TRBJ2-1; the D is unclear. The V and J ends lost 0 bases and 9 bases respectively, with 12 bases between them. CDR3 length: 14 residues. Germline CDR1 and CDR2: LGHNA and YNFKEQ. For the CDR3, the DNA is TGTGCCAGCAGCCAAGATCCCGCGTCAGCTGAGCAGTTCTTC. Residues: CASSQDPASAEQFF.

The rearrangement links TRBV9 to TRBJ2-3, with unresolved D. Trimming cost V 3 bases and J 1 base, with 6 bases left between them. Per the germline V gene, CDR1 is SGDLS and CDR2 is YYNGEE. The CDR3 covers 13 residues. Here the CDR3 reads CASSAAGTDTQYF. The CDR3 DNA is TGTGCCAGCAGCGCTGCGGGCACAGATACGCAGTATTTT.

This clone was found many times. The V call is TRBV9, the J call TRBJ1-2; 10 bases map to TRBD1. Germline V gene lookup returns CDR1 SGDLS and CDR2 YYNGEE. CDR3 length: 15 residues. Trimming removed 3 bases from V and 4 bases from J; junction bases left unmatched: 6. The CDR3 loop is CASSASDRGTYGYTF. The CDR3 coding sequence is TGTGCCAGCAGCGCTTCGGACAGGGGGACCTATGGCTACACCTTC.

The gene calls are TRBV6-6 and TRBJ2-7; D is ambiguous. Trimming took 2 bases from V and 6 from J, leaving 8 bases between them. In germline, CDR1 is MNHNY, CDR2 SVGAGI (reference sequence). The CDR3 covers 12 residues. DNA for the CDR3: TGTGCCAGCAGTTACCCCGGGCGCGAGCAGTACTTC. It yields the protein CASSYPGREQYF.

This rearrangement joins TRBV6-6 to TRBJ2-1; TRBD1 matches at 7 bases. The V segment lost 6 bases and the J segment 0 bases; nucleotides outside the gene matches: 5. This CDR3 contains 15 residues. Germline assignment: CDR1 MNHNY and CDR2 SVGAGI (reference sequence). The CDR3 sequence is CASRPGTVSYNEQFF. In DNA form, the CDR3 reads TGTGCCAGCAGACCCGGGACAGTCTCCTACAATGAGCAGTTCTTC.

This sequence joins TRBV6-6 and TRBJ1-1, with D uncertain. Trimming pared 2 bases from V and 0 bases from J, leaving 7 bases between. The CDR3 has 14 residues. Germline V CDR1 and CDR2: MNHNY, SVGAGI (reference sequence). DNA for the CDR3: TGTGCCAGCAGTTACCCGCAGGTGAACACTGAAGCTTTCTTT. This codes for CASSYPQVNTEAFF.

About this clone itself: One junction end does not reproduce the germline sequence, and a read error may be involved. V gene TRBV7-7 combines with J gene TRBJ2-3; D is possibly TRBD1 (6 bases). CDR1 SSHAT and CDR2 FNYEAQ come from the germline V gene (reference sequence). This CDR3 contains 15 residues. This CDR3 reads CASSVGAQRTDTQYF. The CDR3 coding sequence is TGTGCTAGCAGCGTGGGGGCCCAGCGCACAGATACGCAGTATTTT. Full variable domain (remainder filled in from reference TRBV7-7 and TRBJ2-3): GAGVSQSPRYKVTKRGQDVTLRCDPISSHATLYWYQQALGQGPEFLTYFNYEAQPDKSGLPSDRFSAERPEGSISTLTIQRTEQRDSAMYRCASSVGAQRTDTQYFGPGTRLTVL.

This sequence joins TRBV9 and TRBJ2-3, with 7 bases that match TRBD2. Germline V lookup: CDR1 SGDLS, CDR2 YYNGEE. Unmatched junction bases numbered 7, after V lost 4 bases and J lost 2 bases. The CDR3 covers 15 residues. The CDR3 region is CASSPGLVSTDTQYF. CDR3 nucleotide sequence: TGTGCCAGCAGCCCAGGACTAGTTTCCACAGATACGCAGTATTTT.

The J gene is TRBJ1-5, the V gene TRBV10-3; 9 bases match TRBD1. V lost 4 bases, J lost 3 bases, and 4 bases stayed unmatched. From germline, CDR1 is ENHRY and CDR2 SYGVKD. The CDR3 is made up of 15 amino acids. In DNA, the CDR3 is TGTGCCATCAGTGGCGGGACAGGGTTCAATCAGCCCCAGCATTTT. As protein: CAISGGTGFNQPQHF.

The V gene is TRBV5-6, the J gene TRBJ2-7; tentative D call: TRBD2 (6 bases). Germline-derived CDR1 and CDR2 are SGHDT and YYEEEE. The ends were cut back, 3 bases at V and 0 bases at J, with 13 bases in the middle. This CDR3 has 15 residues. The chain's CDR3 is CASSWEATSSYEQYF. CDR3 in DNA: TGTGCCAGCAGCTGGGAAGCGACTAGCTCCTACGAGCAGTACTTC.

There are a few counts of this clone. The gene calls are TRBV19 and TRBJ1-2; no clear D gene. The CDR3 loop spans 15 amino acids. With 2 bases removed from V and 1 base from J, the gap between germline ends came to 11 bases. The germline V gene has CDR1 LNHDA and CDR2 SQIVND (reference sequence). Written as DNA, the CDR3 is TGTGCCAGTAGTATAACTGTCAGCTATAACTATGGCTACACCTTC. This encodes CASSITVSYNYGYTF.

The chain joins TRBV18 to TRBJ2-2; D unresolved. The V end was cut by 3 bases, the J end by 5 bases, with 4 bases between. CDR3 length: 12 amino acids. The V gene's germline CDR1 is KGHSH and CDR2 LQKENI. The CDR3 is CASSPQTGELFF. As DNA, the CDR3 is TGTGCCAGCTCACCTCAGACCGGGGAGCTGTTTTTT.

This chain uses TRBV10-3 with TRBJ1-1; D unresolved. The ends were cut back, 6 bases at V and 1 base at J, with 9 bases in the middle. This CDR3 has 13 amino acids. Germline values: CDR1 ENHRY, CDR2 SYGVKD. CDR3 coding DNA: TGTGCCATCAGCCCTCCAGGGAACACTGAAGCTTTCTTT. Amino acids: CAISPPGNTEAFF.

This chain links TRBV9 with TRBJ1-2; D not resolved. Germline V gene data show CDR1 as SGDLS and CDR2 as YYNGEE. Trimming cost V 3 bases and J 4 bases, with 16 bases left between them. There are 15 residues in the CDR3. CDR3 bases: TGTGCCAGCAGCGGTACGGAAGGCTGGGTCTATGGCTACACCTTC. It specifies CASSGTEGWVYGYTF.

The rearrangement joins TRBV5-6 to TRBJ1-5; the D is unclear. Germline V gene lookup returns CDR1 SGHDT and CDR2 YYEEEE. CDR3 length: 15 amino acids. Trimming cost V 5 bases and J 4 bases, with 16 bases left between them. The CDR3 reads CASSSNAGFNQPQHF. As DNA, the CDR3 is TGTGCCAGCAGTTCCAACGCCGGTTTTAATCAGCCCCAGCATTTT. The whole variable domain, filled in from reference TRBV5-6 and TRBJ1-5, reads DAGVTQSPTHLIKTRGQQVTLRCSPKSGHDTVSWYQQALGQGPQFIFQYYEEEERQRGNFPDRFSGHQFPNYSSELNVNALLLGDSALYLCASSSNAGFNQPQHFGDGTRLSIL.

In this sample, this clone turned up a few times. The chain links TRBV6-5 to TRBJ1-3; D is unresolved. CDR1 MNHEY and CDR2 SVGAGI come from the germline V gene. Trimming shortened V by 0 bases and J by 3 bases, and 12 bases separated the two germline ends. The CDR3 loop spans 16 amino acids. The CDR3 DNA is TGTGCCAGCAGTTACTCTTTGGTGTATAGTGGAAACACCATATATTTT. Protein: CASSYSLVYSGNTIYF.

V and J are TRBV5-6 and TRBJ2-7, with 9 bases fitting TRBD2. The ends lost 1 base at V and 3 bases at J; junction bases unmatched: 5. Germline CDR1 and CDR2: SGHDT and YYEEEE. This CDR3 spans 15 amino acids. The CDR3 protein is CASSLLGTSLYEQYF. The CDR3 coding sequence is TGTGCCAGCAGCTTGTTGGGGACTAGCCTCTACGAGCAGTACTTC.

Remarks on this clone: A read error likely explains this, since a far larger clone differs by one base. At the DNA level, this CDR3 is encoded by other sequences in the same sample as well. The chain links TRBV5-1 to TRBJ1-1, with D uncertain. Germline CDR1 SGHRS, CDR2 YFSETQ. CDR3 size: 13 residues. The germline V and J ends were trimmed by 6 bases and 2 bases, with 11 bases remaining between them. CDR3 amino acids: CASTSDDNTEAFF. In DNA form, the CDR3 reads TGCGCCAGCACCAGCGACGACAACACTGAAGCTTTCTTT.

This clone was seen a handful of times. The V call is TRBV4-1, the J call TRBJ2-2; TRBD1 agrees at 7 bases. V was pared by 3 bases and J by 5 bases, with 15 bases of the junction left unmatched. The CDR3 loop spans 18 amino acids. The germline V gene encodes CDR1 MGHRA and CDR2 YSYEKL. CDR3: CASSHRPGQVVRTGELFF. Here the CDR3 DNA reads TGCGCCAGCAGCCATCGCCCCGGACAGGTGGTGCGTACCGGGGAGCTGTTTTTT.

The chain employs TRBV28 and TRBJ1-1; 7 nucleotides line up with TRBD1. The V and J ends lost 7 bases and 6 bases, in that order; junction bases with no gene match: 5. The V gene's germline CDR1 is MDHEN and CDR2 SYDVKM. This CDR3 comprises 12 residues. CDR3 nucleotides: TGTGCCAGCACTGACAGGGCATCTGAAGCTTTCTTT. Protein: CASTDRASEAFF.

The gene calls are TRBV4-2 and TRBJ2-7, with 12 positions matching TRBD2. The CDR3 sequence is 18 residues long. Germline V gene lookup returns CDR1 LGHNA and CDR2 YNFKEQ. Trimming at V came to 0 bases and at J to 3 bases, leaving 9 bases not matched to a gene. The CDR3 coding sequence is TGTGCCAGCAGCCAAGATGGGCTAGCGGGAGGGATTCTCTACGAGCAGTACTTC. Translated, it gives CASSQDGLAGGILYEQYF.

The chain employs TRBV28 and TRBJ1-1; TRBD1 is a possible D gene (5 bases). The CDR3 contains 16 residues. With 2 bases removed from V and 4 bases from J, the gap between germline ends came to 17 bases. Germline V gene data show CDR1 as MDHEN and CDR2 as SYDVKM. CDR3 protein: CASSLSGGFWGTEAFF. The CDR3 DNA is TGTGCCAGCAGTTTAAGTGGGGGGTTTTGGGGCACTGAAGCTTTCTTT.

This chain uses TRBV9 with TRBJ2-3, with D possibly called TRBD1 or TRBD2 (5 bases each). There are 15 residues in the CDR3. From germline, CDR1 is SGDLS and CDR2 YYNGEE. The germline V and J ends were trimmed by 0 bases and 2 bases, with 10 bases remaining between them. This CDR3 reads CASSVGGSATDTQYF. CDR3 coding DNA: TGTGCCAGCAGCGTAGGGGGGTCCGCCACAGATACGCAGTATTTT. Looking up the rest from reference TRBV9 and TRBJ2-3 gives the full variable domain: DSGVTQTPKHLITATGQRVTLRCSPRSGDLSVYWYQQSLDQGLQFLIQYYNGEERAKGNILERFSAQQFPDLHSELNLSSLELGDSALYFCASSVGGSATDTQYFGPGTRLTVL.

The V and J genes are TRBV5-1 and TRBJ2-2; no firm D call. This CDR3 has 13 amino acids. Per the germline V gene, CDR1 is SGHRS and CDR2 is YFSETQ. The V end lost 5 bases, the J end lost 5 bases, and 10 bases lay between the germline ends. The DNA for the CDR3 is TGCGCCAGCAGTATAGGACCGACCGGGGAGCTGTTTTTT. Protein sequence: CASSIGPTGELFF. The full variable domain, rest sourced from reference TRBV5-1 and TRBJ2-2, is KAGVTQTPRYLIKTRGQQVTLSCSPISGHRSVSWYQQTPGQGLQFLFEYFSETQRNKGNFPGRFSGRQFSNSRSEMNVSTLELGDSALYLCASSIGPTGELFFGEGSRLTVL.

This clone was counted a few times. J is TRBJ2-5 and V is TRBV6-4, with 8 bases lining up with TRBD1. In germline, CDR1 is MRHNA, CDR2 SNTAGT. The CDR3 length is 14 residues. The V gene end was trimmed by 2 bases and the J gene end by 4 bases; junction bases not matched to a gene: 3. CDR3 bases: TGTGCCAGCAGTGACGGCAGGGGGCGAGAGACCCAGTACTTC. Amino acids: CASSDGRGRETQYF.

The chain links TRBV4-1 to TRBJ1-5; no definite D call. The V gene's germline CDR1 is MGHRA and CDR2 YSYEKL. Trimming took off 1 base at V and 7 bases at J, with 11 bases between the two ends. This CDR3 comprises 14 residues. The CDR3 DNA follows: TGCGCCAGCAGCCAAGTAGGGAATGGGCAGCCCCAGCATTTT. It is translated as CASSQVGNGQPQHF.

V usage is TRBV7-9 and J usage is TRBJ1-5; D is ambiguous. This CDR3 has 15 residues. V lost 3 bases and J 1 base, leaving 10 bases between the germline ends. Germline V gives CDR1 SEHNR, CDR2 FQNEAQ (reference sequence). CDR3 coding DNA: TGTGCCAGCAGCTTCGAGGGTACGAGCAATCAGCCCCAGCATTTT. Translation gives CASSFEGTSNQPQHF.

V and J are TRBV19 and TRBJ1-2; possible D gene TRBD1, 5 bases. This CDR3 has 13 amino acids. Germline CDR1 reads LNHDA; CDR2 reads SQIVND (reference sequence). V dropped 6 bases and J dropped 4 bases, with 12 bases sitting between them. DNA for the CDR3: TGTGCCAGTAGCAAAAGGGGCGGCTATGGCTACACCTTC. Its translation is CASSKRGGYGYTF.

V gene TRBV6-5 combines with J gene TRBJ1-2; D remains unclear. The germline CDR1 and CDR2 sequences are MNHEY and SVGAGI. The V end lost 0 bases, the J end lost 6 bases, and 8 bases lay between the germline ends. The CDR3 is 13 residues long. The CDR3 protein is CASSYSPEHGYTF. The CDR3 nucleotides read TGTGCCAGCAGTTACTCGCCTGAGCATGGCTACACCTTC.

The J gene is TRBJ1-6, the V gene TRBV6-5; perhaps TRBD1 as D (6 bases). The CDR3 sequence is 13 residues long. V was trimmed by 8 bases and J by 8 bases, leaving 13 bases between them. Per germline, CDR1 MNHEY and CDR2 SVGAGI. This CDR3 reads CASRRGLDSPLHF. For the CDR3, the DNA is TGTGCCAGCCGCAGGGGATTGGATTCACCCCTCCACTTT.